A single sample gave rise to the 23 T cell receptor beta chains below, sequenced in a study of spatial heterogeneity in lung cancer. Regarding the study as a whole: Expanded alpha and beta TCR counts within tumors tracked tumor mutation counts.

TCRdb processed the 5' RACE reads anew with MiXCR; each CDR3 protein has one entry. The sample lists 2,500 to 3,000 distinct CDR3 sequences; 6% to 7% were seen once. What these receptors recognize is not known. Specified time point: sample taken at primary tumor resection. The sample in question was lung tumor tissue, obtained at surgery. The receptor source for this set is a male donor with early-stage non-small cell lung cancer.

This clonotype ranks as medium-sized. This chain uses TRBV6-5 with TRBJ2-7; TRBD2 might be the D (6 bases). The CDR3 is 13 amino acids. Between the trimmed V and J ends, which lost 4 bases and 5 bases, there was a span of 12 bases. The V gene's germline CDR1 is MNHEY and CDR2 SVGAGI. CDR3 nucleotide sequence: TGTGCCAGCAGTTGGGCGGGGTTACACGAGCAGTACTTC. This encodes CASSWAGLHEQYF.

The chain carries TRBV7-2 and TRBJ2-7; D remains ambiguous. Trimming left V 3 bases short and J 3 bases short, with 6 bases between. The CDR3 extends over 12 amino acids. The germline V gene has CDR1 SGHTA and CDR2 FQGNSA. CDR3 amino acids: CASSFPNYEQYF. The DNA for the CDR3 is TGTGCCAGCAGCTTCCCAAACTACGAGCAGTACTTC.

In its sample, this clonotype is medium-sized (0.01 to 0.1%). J is TRBJ2-7 and V is TRBV5-1, with a tentative D call TRBD1 (7 bases). Trimming took off 3 bases at V and 2 bases at J, with 12 bases between the two ends. Germline values: CDR1 SGHRS, CDR2 YFSETQ. CDR3 size: 14 residues. The CDR3 spells CASSSTGEAYEQYF. In DNA, the CDR3 is TGCGCCAGCAGCTCAACAGGGGAGGCCTACGAGCAGTACTTC.

The chain carries TRBV7-9 and TRBJ1-6, with D possibly matching TRBD1 (6 bases). V was trimmed by 5 bases and J by 7 bases, leaving 15 bases between them. Germline lookup yields CDR1 SEHNR and CDR2 FQNEAQ (reference sequence). The CDR3 runs to 15 residues. The CDR3 bases are TGTGCCAGCAGCCCACGGCAGGGGCGGAATTCACCCCTCCACTTT. Protein product: CASSPRQGRNSPLHF.

This clonotype is deemed medium-sized. V is TRBV30 and J is TRBJ1-1; D remains ambiguous. Germline-derived CDR1 and CDR2 are GTSNPN and SVGIG (reference sequence). CDR3 length: 12 residues. V lost 2 bases and J 7 bases, leaving 11 bases between the germline ends. For the CDR3, the DNA is TGTGCCTGGAGTATCCGGGGATTTGAAGCTTTCTTT. It codes for CAWSIRGFEAFF.

This sequence joins TRBV30 and TRBJ2-5, with D tentatively TRBD2 (5 bases). Trimming stripped 1 base from V and 7 bases from J, with 13 bases between. The CDR3 runs 13 residues. Germline CDR1 reads GTSNPN; CDR2 reads SVGIG (reference sequence). For the CDR3, the DNA is TGTGCCTGGAGTGGGCCCGGGGTGGGGACCCAGTACTTC. Protein: CAWSGPGVGTQYF.

The chain recombines TRBV6-2 or TRBV6-3 with TRBJ1-5; D perhaps matches TRBD1 (6 bases). Germline CDR1 and CDR2: MNHEY and SVGEGT. The V and J ends lost 6 bases and 6 bases respectively, with 18 bases between them. The CDR3 has 15 residues. This CDR3 reads CASSPPGAGFQPQHF. CDR3 coding DNA: TGTGCCAGCAGCCCTCCGGGGGCGGGTTTTCAGCCCCAGCATTTT.

By its share, this clonotype is medium-sized. The genes are TRBV7-2 and TRBJ2-3, with D hard to call. CDR1 is SGHTA, CDR2 FQGNSA, per germline. There are 12 residues in the CDR3. Between the trimmed V and J ends, which lost 2 bases and 6 bases, there was a span of 6 bases. The CDR3 DNA is TGTGCCAGCAGCTTATACGTGGATACGCAGTATTTT. Translating gives CASSLYVDTQYF. Full variable domain (rest looked up from reference TRBV7-2 and TRBJ2-3): GAGVSQSPSNKVTEKGKDVELRCDPISGHTALYWYRQSLGQGLEFLIYFQGNSAPDKSGLPSDRFSAERTGGSVSTLTIQRTQQEDSAVYLCASSLYVDTQYFGPGTRLTVL.

In its sample, this clonotype ranks as medium-sized. The chain joins TRBV7-2 to TRBJ2-1, with 8 bases matching TRBD2. This CDR3 has 13 amino acids. Germline CDR1 and CDR2: SGHTA and FQGNSA. The V gene end was trimmed by 5 bases and the J gene end by 9 bases; junction bases not matched to a gene: 6. The DNA for the CDR3 is TGTGCCAGCAGCCCCGAGGCGGGAGGTGAGCAGTTCTTC. Encoded protein: CASSPEAGGEQFF.

This clonotype rates as medium-sized. The chain combines TRBV12-3 or TRBV12-4 with TRBJ1-2, with 12 nucleotides matching TRBD1. This CDR3 has 16 amino acids. The junction had 10 bases not matched to a gene; V was cut back by 6 bases and J by 5 bases. The CDR3 DNA sequence: TGTGCCAGCAGCCGAGGGACAGGGGGCTGGGAATATGGCTACACCTTC. Protein: CASSRGTGGWEYGYTF.

This clonotype ranks as medium-sized. The V call is TRBV4-2, the J call TRBJ2-3, with 12 nucleotides matching TRBD2. The CDR3 covers 17 residues. Germline CDR1 and CDR2: LGHNA and YNFKEQ. V trimming: 1 base; J trimming: 3 bases; junction bases outside the gene matches: 5. As DNA, the CDR3 is TGTGCCAGCAGCCAAGTATCTAGCGGGGGGGCGACAGATACGCAGTATTTT. This encodes CASSQVSSGGATDTQYF.

Within the sample, this clonotype is large (0.1 to 1%). The genes are TRBV29-1 and TRBJ2-1; tentative D call: TRBD2 (6 bases). Trimming shortened V by 0 bases and J by 2 bases, and 20 bases separated the two germline ends. CDR1 is SQVTM, CDR2 ANQGSEA, per germline. This CDR3 has 18 amino acids. The DNA of the CDR3 is TGCAGCGTTGAAGATCTTGGTCGACTAGTTCTTCCCTACAATGAGCAGTTCTTC. This codes for CSVEDLGRLVLPYNEQFF.

On this clonotype itself: It may be a read error: a sequence one base away is much more abundant. This chain connects TRBV28 to TRBJ2-3, with a weak D call TRBD2 (5 bases). The germline CDR1 and CDR2 sequences are MDHEN and SYDVKM. The CDR3 is made up of 10 amino acids. V was cut by 5 bases and J by 14 bases, with 11 bases left in between. In DNA, the CDR3 is TGTGCCAGCAGTCGGGTGAGGGTGTATTTT. Protein product: CASSRVRVYF.

In this sample, this clonotype is medium-sized (0.01 to 0.1%). The chain has TRBV6-1 and TRBJ2-4; 11 nucleotides agree with TRBD2. Germline V gene data show CDR1 as MNHNS and CDR2 as SASEGT. With V trimmed by 1 base and J by 2 bases, 7 bases remained unmatched. The CDR3 spans 18 residues. CDR3 in amino acids: CASSEGTSGRISKNIQYF. CDR3 coding DNA: TGTGCCAGCAGTGAAGGCACTAGCGGGAGAATATCCAAAAACATTCAGTACTTC.

By share of the sample, this clonotype is medium-sized (0.01 to 0.1%). The rearrangement joins TRBV7-2 to TRBJ2-3; TRBD2 agrees at 12 bases. V trimming: 5 bases; J trimming: 6 bases; junction bases outside the gene matches: 9. The germline CDR1 and CDR2 sequences are SGHTA and FQGNSA. This CDR3 has 16 residues. The CDR3 nucleotides are TGTGCCAGCAGCCAACGGACTAGCGGGGTGGGGGATACGCAGTATTTT. This translates into CASSQRTSGVGDTQYF.

By sample share, this clonotype is medium-sized. The genes are TRBV10-3 and TRBJ1-3; D not certain. Deletions cut 0 bases from V and 4 bases from J, with 7 bases between. The CDR3 runs to 14 residues. The germline V gene encodes CDR1 ENHRY and CDR2 SYGVKD. CDR3 amino acids: CAISESGFGNTIYF. Here the CDR3 DNA reads TGTGCCATCAGTGAGTCGGGTTTCGGAAACACCATATATTTT.

Sample share makes this clonotype medium-sized. The chain is built from TRBV14 and TRBJ2-1; 9 bases match TRBD1. Germline CDR1 and CDR2: SGHDN and FVKESK. The CDR3 is made up of 15 amino acids. V shed 2 bases and J 6 bases; nucleotides not matched to a gene: 5. CDR3 amino acids: CASSQWDRVPNEQFF. DNA of the CDR3: TGTGCCAGCAGCCAATGGGACAGGGTACCCAATGAGCAGTTCTTC.

By share, this clonotype ranks as medium-sized. V gene TRBV27 combines with J gene TRBJ2-7, with TRBD2 identical over 8 bases. There are 16 residues in the CDR3. The germline gives CDR1 MNHEY, CDR2 SMNVEV (reference sequence). J was trimmed by 0 bases and V by 4 bases; bases with no gene match: 8. The CDR3 DNA reads TGTGCCAGCAGTTCCTCGGGGACTAGTCTCTCCTACGAGCAGTACTTC. Translated: CASSSSGTSLSYEQYF.

By its share, this clonotype is medium-sized (0.01 to 0.1%). The rearrangement uses TRBV28 and TRBJ2-7; the match to TRBD1 covers 10 bases. The CDR3 is 12 residues long. Per germline, CDR1 MDHEN and CDR2 SYDVKM. Unmatched junction bases numbered 4, after V lost 11 bases and J lost 3 bases. CDR3 amino acids: CAVGTGVYEQYF. Here the CDR3 DNA reads TGTGCCGTGGGGACAGGGGTCTACGAGCAGTACTTC. The full variable domain, in which reference TRBV28 and TRBJ2-7 provide the parts outside the CDR3, is DVKVTQSSRYLVKRTGEKVFLECVQDMDHENMFWYRQDPGLGLRLIYFSYDVKMKEKGDIPEGYSVSREKKERFSLILESASTNQTSMYLCAVGTGVYEQYFGPGTRLTVT.

The rearrangement links TRBV28 to TRBJ1-1; possibly TRBD1 for D (5 bases). CDR3 size: 13 residues. CDR1 is MDHEN and CDR2 is SYDVKM in the germline V gene. V lost 1 base to trimming and J lost 9 bases, with 12 bases between them. The chain's CDR3 is CASSLSQVVKAFF. Written as DNA, the CDR3 is TGTGCCAGCAGTTTATCACAGGTGGTAAAAGCTTTCTTT.

This clonotype is medium-sized. The V call is TRBV6-1, the J call TRBJ2-3, with 12 bases matching TRBD2. Trimming cost V 8 bases and J 6 bases; bases outside gene matches: 6. The CDR3 contains 14 residues. Germline assignment: CDR1 MNHNS and CDR2 SASEGT. The CDR3 is CASLAGGPWDTQYF. The CDR3 nucleotides are TGTGCCAGCCTAGCGGGGGGGCCGTGGGATACGCAGTATTTT.

This clonotype is medium-sized. The V gene is TRBV9, the J gene TRBJ2-3, with 10 bases fitting TRBD1. V trimming: 0 bases; J trimming: 2 bases; junction bases outside the gene matches: 6. Germline values: CDR1 SGDLS, CDR2 YYNGEE. The CDR3 loop spans 17 amino acids. CDR3 amino acids: CASSVAGTGAPTDTQYF. CDR3 DNA sequence: TGTGCCAGCAGCGTAGCCGGGACAGGGGCGCCCACAGATACGCAGTATTTT.

This sequence joins TRBV5-1 and TRBJ2-7; possible D gene TRBD1, 6 bases. CDR1 is SGHRS and CDR2 is YFSETQ in the germline V gene. The ends were cut back, 4 bases at V and 6 bases at J, with 11 bases in the middle. The CDR3 totals 12 residues. CDR3 DNA sequence: TGCGCCAGCAGCCCGACAGGAGGCGAGCAGTACTTC. This sequence encodes CASSPTGGEQYF. Combining the CDR3 with reference TRBV5-1 and TRBJ2-7 gives the whole variable domain KAGVTQTPRYLIKTRGQQVTLSCSPISGHRSVSWYQQTPGQGLQFLFEYFSETQRNKGNFPGRFSGRQFSNSRSEMNVSTLELGDSALYLCASSPTGGEQYFGPGTRLTVT.